This TCR beta chain was recovered during a study of blood T cell repertoires in COVID-19. In the study overall: The study drew acute and convalescent COVID-19 samples from the United States, Italy and Spain. T cells, B-cell-depleted T cells, or PBMCs provided the cDNA or gDNA that served as material.

Enrolled during active infection, Seattle patients were then followed longitudinally. V dropped 2 bases and J dropped 8; count of bases not matched to a gene: 6. The CDR3 is 15 amino acids. Looked up from germline, CDR1 is MNHNY and CDR2 is SVGAGI (reference sequence). Original processing notes: Estimation of nucleated cell counts relied on the amplification of reference gene primers. Here immunoSEQ multiplex PCR was the method, and the copy in TCRdb shows in-frame clones only, minus some. That table furnishes V, J and clone size, whereas the DNA furnished D and trimming. The sample has about 16,000 clones, around nine tenths seen once.

The gene calls are TRBV6-6 and TRBJ1-4, with 9 nucleotides matching TRBD1. Sequencing used peripheral blood. The TCR was taken from a woman of 80 years or more with COVID-19, enrolled during active disease. The chain's CDR3 is CASSYDGTGTEKLFF. In nucleotides, the CDR3 is TGTGCCAGCAGTTACGACGGGACAGGGACGGAAAAACTGTTTTTT.